A selection of T cell receptor beta chains follows, all from one sample in a study of T cells in Graves' hyperthyroidism and ophthalmopathy. TCRdb processed the multiplex PCR reads anew with MiXCR; each CDR3 protein has one entry. The repertoire holds 200,000 to 300,000 distinct CDR3 sequences, with over 20% as singletons. Source material: blood. All receptors come from a woman in her forties with Graves' ophthalmopathy. CDR3s include the opening cysteine and the closing phenylalanine or tryptophan. Each record gives: D gene, J gene, clone size, V gene, CDR3 protein, CDR3 DNA. The D gene is left open where the match is weak. Some rows have no size entry. The others give once, few or many, or a class for an expanded clone.

D gene: -; J gene: TRBJ2-6; clone size: -; V gene: TRBV12-3/TRBV12-4; CDR3 protein: CASSLRVGAGANVLTF; CDR3 DNA: TGTGCCAGCAGTTTGAGGGTAGGGGCTGGGGCCAACGTCCTGACTTTC
D gene: -; J gene: TRBJ1-5; clone size: many; V gene: TRBV6-5; CDR3 protein: CASSFRKNQPQHF; CDR3 DNA: TGTGCCAGCAGCTTCAGGAAAAATCAGCCCCAGCATTTT
D gene: -; J gene: TRBJ1-5; clone size: many; V gene: TRBV28; CDR3 protein: CASSPGFQPQHF; CDR3 DNA: TGTGCCAGCAGTCCCGGCTTTCAGCCCCAGCATTTT
D gene: -; J gene: TRBJ2-7; clone size: many; V gene: TRBV29-1; CDR3 protein: CSVASGNEQYF; CDR3 DNA: TGCAGCGTTGCGTCAGGGAACGAGCAGTACTTC
D gene: TRBD2; J gene: TRBJ2-7; clone size: many; V gene: TRBV5-1; CDR3 protein: CASSKTGASGPGTYEQYF; CDR3 DNA: TGCGCCAGCAGCAAGACTGGGGCTAGCGGGCCGGGGACCTACGAGCAGTACTTC
D gene: -; J gene: TRBJ2-6; clone size: many; V gene: TRBV5-1; CDR3 protein: CASSLARGEVVLSGANVLTF; CDR3 DNA: TGCGCCAGCAGCTTGGCTCGTGGCGAGGTTGTCTTGTCGGGGGCCAACGTCCTGACTTTC
D gene: -; J gene: TRBJ1-1; clone size: many; V gene: TRBV6-2/TRBV6-3; CDR3 protein: CASSYGRVTEAFF; CDR3 DNA: TGTGCCAGCAGTTACGGCAGGGTAACTGAAGCTTTCTTT
D gene: TRBD1; J gene: TRBJ1-5; clone size: few; V gene: TRBV19; CDR3 protein: CASSILTGDNQPQHF; CDR3 DNA: TGTGCCAGTAGTATACTCACAGGGGACAATCAGCCCCAGCATTTT
D gene: TRBD1; J gene: TRBJ2-1; clone size: -; V gene: TRBV30; CDR3 protein: CACRTGGLGEQFF; CDR3 DNA: TGTGCCTGCCGGACAGGGGGCCTGGGTGAGCAGTTCTTC
D gene: TRBD1; J gene: TRBJ1-1; clone size: few; V gene: TRBV5-1; CDR3 protein: CASSFRDRGNTEAFF; CDR3 DNA: TGCGCCAGCAGCTTCCGGGACAGGGGTAACACTGAAGCTTTCTTT
D gene: -; J gene: TRBJ1-2; clone size: many; V gene: TRBV6-1; CDR3 protein: CASSALKYGYTF; CDR3 DNA: TGTGCCAGCAGTGCCTTGAAGTATGGCTACACCTTC
D gene: TRBD1; J gene: TRBJ1-1; clone size: few; V gene: TRBV12-3/TRBV12-4; CDR3 protein: CASSFSHRGPAFF; CDR3 DNA: TGTGCCAGCAGTTTTTCTCACAGGGGGCCAGCTTTCTTT
D gene: TRBD1; J gene: TRBJ2-7; clone size: -; V gene: TRBV12-3/TRBV12-4; CDR3 protein: CASSSGTGFSYEQYF; CDR3 DNA: TGTGCCAGCAGCTCCGGGACAGGTTTCTCCTACGAGCAGTACTTC
D gene: TRBD1; J gene: TRBJ1-2; clone size: -; V gene: TRBV20-1; CDR3 protein: CSASWSDRVDYTF; CDR3 DNA: TGCAGTGCTAGTTGGAGCGACAGGGTCGACTACACCTTC
D gene: -; J gene: TRBJ2-7; clone size: -; V gene: TRBV28; CDR3 protein: CASRRDSDSYGQYF; CDR3 DNA: TGTGCCAGCCGTCGGGACTCCGACTCCTACGGGCAGTACTTC
D gene: -; J gene: TRBJ2-2; clone size: many; V gene: TRBV5-1; CDR3 protein: CASTARQLSRTSGELFF; CDR3 DNA: TGCGCCAGCACCGCCCGACAGCTTAGTCGAACAAGCGGGGAGCTGTTTTTT
D gene: -; J gene: TRBJ2-7; clone size: many; V gene: TRBV3-1; CDR3 protein: CASSQEEWRHSYEQYF; CDR3 DNA: TGTGCCAGCAGCCAAGAGGAGTGGCGACACTCCTACGAGCAGTACTTC
D gene: -; J gene: TRBJ2-6; clone size: many; V gene: TRBV27; CDR3 protein: CASSYAGVSGANVLTF; CDR3 DNA: TGTGCCAGCAGTTACGCAGGGGTGTCTGGGGCCAACGTCCTGACTTTC
D gene: -; J gene: TRBJ2-5; clone size: many; V gene: TRBV2; CDR3 protein: CASSRGGTPLYQETQYF; CDR3 DNA: TGTGCCAGCTCGAGGGGCGGGACGCCTCTTTACCAAGAGACCCAGTACTTC
D gene: -; J gene: TRBJ1-1; clone size: -; V gene: TRBV28; CDR3 protein: CASSVRGSEAFF; CDR3 DNA: TGTGCCAGCAGTGTCAGGGGAAGTGAAGCTTTCTTT
D gene: -; J gene: TRBJ2-7; clone size: -; V gene: TRBV20-1; CDR3 protein: CSGLDGSYEQYF; CDR3 DNA: TGCAGTGGCTTGGACGGTTCCTACGAGCAGTACTTC
D gene: TRBD2; J gene: TRBJ2-5; clone size: -; V gene: TRBV3-1; CDR3 protein: CASSPGAGLMVETQYF; CDR3 DNA: TGTGCCAGCAGTCCCGGGGCGGGACTAATGGTAGAGACCCAGTACTTC
D gene: -; J gene: TRBJ1-2; clone size: many; V gene: TRBV30; CDR3 protein: CAWSVTQGSYGYTF; CDR3 DNA: TGTGCCTGGAGTGTAACGCAGGGAAGCTATGGCTACACCTTC
D gene: -; J gene: TRBJ2-2; clone size: many; V gene: TRBV12-3/TRBV12-4; CDR3 protein: CAIPPPELTGELFF; CDR3 DNA: TGTGCCATTCCCCCCCCGGAATTGACCGGGGAGCTGTTTTTT
D gene: -; J gene: TRBJ1-3; clone size: -; V gene: TRBV15; CDR3 protein: CATSRDHSVNTIYF; CDR3 DNA: TGTGCCACCAGCAGAGACCATTCTGTAAACACCATATATTTT
D gene: -; J gene: TRBJ2-2; clone size: many; V gene: TRBV20-1; CDR3 protein: CSARDPRLVGSTGELFF; CDR3 DNA: TGCAGTGCTAGAGATCCCAGACTAGTAGGGTCGACCGGGGAGCTGTTTTTT
D gene: -; J gene: TRBJ1-1; clone size: few; V gene: TRBV3-1; CDR3 protein: CASSQKSGFEAFF; CDR3 DNA: TGTGCCAGCAGCCAAAAGAGCGGGTTCGAAGCTTTCTTT
D gene: TRBD1; J gene: TRBJ2-2; clone size: many; V gene: TRBV28; CDR3 protein: CASRGTGMNTGELFF; CDR3 DNA: TGTGCCAGCAGGGGGACAGGGATGAACACCGGGGAGCTGTTTTTT
D gene: -; J gene: TRBJ1-1; clone size: many; V gene: TRBV7-8; CDR3 protein: CASSWPGDTEAFF; CDR3 DNA: TGTGCCAGCAGCTGGCCGGGAGACACTGAAGCTTTCTTT
D gene: -; J gene: TRBJ1-1; clone size: -; V gene: TRBV12-3/TRBV12-4; CDR3 protein: CASSSRGETEAFF; CDR3 DNA: TGTGCCAGCAGTTCACGGGGGGAGACTGAAGCTTTCTTT
D gene: -; J gene: TRBJ2-2; clone size: -; V gene: TRBV12-3/TRBV12-4; CDR3 protein: CASRKSTGELFF; CDR3 DNA: TGTGCCAGCAGGAAGAGCACCGGGGAGCTGTTTTTT
D gene: TRBD2; J gene: TRBJ2-7; clone size: many; V gene: TRBV12-3/TRBV12-4; CDR3 protein: CASKKREGRGYEQYF; CDR3 DNA: TGTGCCAGCAAAAAGCGGGAGGGCCGGGGCTACGAGCAGTACTTC
D gene: -; J gene: TRBJ1-3; clone size: many; V gene: TRBV15; CDR3 protein: CATSRSQGSSGNTIYF; CDR3 DNA: TGTGCCACCAGCAGGTCGCAGGGTTCCTCTGGAAACACCATATATTTT
D gene: -; J gene: TRBJ2-5; clone size: -; V gene: TRBV28; CDR3 protein: CASSFGRALQETQYF; CDR3 DNA: TGTGCCAGCAGTTTTGGCAGGGCCCTCCAAGAGACCCAGTACTTC
D gene: -; J gene: TRBJ1-1; clone size: -; V gene: TRBV19; CDR3 protein: CASSIYLAENTEAFF; CDR3 DNA: TGTGCCAGTAGTATATATCTCGCAGAGAACACTGAAGCTTTCTTT
D gene: -; J gene: TRBJ1-1; clone size: many; V gene: TRBV27; CDR3 protein: CASSPQRLNTEAFF; CDR3 DNA: TGTGCCAGCAGTCCCCAGAGATTGAACACTGAAGCTTTCTTT
D gene: -; J gene: TRBJ2-2; clone size: -; V gene: TRBV27; CDR3 protein: CASSLSYQESGELCF; CDR3 DNA: TGTGCCAGCAGTCTATCGTACCAGGAGTCCGGGGAGCTGTGTTTT
D gene: -; J gene: TRBJ2-2; clone size: many; V gene: TRBV29-1; CDR3 protein: CSVRRDTNTGELFF; CDR3 DNA: TGCAGCGTTCGTCGGGATACGAACACCGGGGAGCTGTTTTTT
D gene: TRBD1; J gene: TRBJ1-1; clone size: -; V gene: TRBV6-5; CDR3 protein: CASSYSRQGAIIEAFF; CDR3 DNA: TGTGCCAGCAGTTACTCGAGGCAGGGGGCGATTATTGAAGCTTTCTTT
D gene: TRBD1; J gene: TRBJ2-7; clone size: few; V gene: TRBV10-3; CDR3 protein: CATTHRGSDEQYF; CDR3 DNA: TGTGCCACGACCCACAGGGGTAGCGACGAGCAGTACTTC
D gene: -; J gene: TRBJ2-7; clone size: many; V gene: TRBV27; CDR3 protein: CASSLSAIGHSGYEQYF; CDR3 DNA: TGTGCCAGCAGTTTATCCGCTATAGGGCACAGTGGTTACGAGCAGTACTTC
D gene: -; J gene: TRBJ1-5; clone size: -; V gene: TRBV29-1; CDR3 protein: CSVLEGYSNQPQHF; CDR3 DNA: TGCAGCGTTCTCGAGGGGTATAGCAATCAGCCCCAGCATTTT